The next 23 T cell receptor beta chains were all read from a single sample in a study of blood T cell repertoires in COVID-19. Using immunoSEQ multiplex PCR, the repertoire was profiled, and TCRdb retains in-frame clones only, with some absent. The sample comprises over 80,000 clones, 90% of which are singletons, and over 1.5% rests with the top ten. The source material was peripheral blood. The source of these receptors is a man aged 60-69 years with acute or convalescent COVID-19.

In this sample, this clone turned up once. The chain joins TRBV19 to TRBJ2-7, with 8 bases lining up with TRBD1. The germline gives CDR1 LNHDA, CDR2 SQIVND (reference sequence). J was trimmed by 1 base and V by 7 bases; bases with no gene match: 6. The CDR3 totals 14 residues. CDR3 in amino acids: CASNQGTGSYEQYF. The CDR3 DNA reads TGTGCCAGTAACCAAGGGACAGGTTCCTACGAGCAGTACTTC.

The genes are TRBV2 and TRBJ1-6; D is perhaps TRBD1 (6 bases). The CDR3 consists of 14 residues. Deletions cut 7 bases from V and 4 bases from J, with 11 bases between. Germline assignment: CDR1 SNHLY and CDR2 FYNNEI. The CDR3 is CASTSDSYNSPLHF. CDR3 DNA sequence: TGTGCCAGCACCTCGGACAGTTATAATTCACCCCTCCACTTT.

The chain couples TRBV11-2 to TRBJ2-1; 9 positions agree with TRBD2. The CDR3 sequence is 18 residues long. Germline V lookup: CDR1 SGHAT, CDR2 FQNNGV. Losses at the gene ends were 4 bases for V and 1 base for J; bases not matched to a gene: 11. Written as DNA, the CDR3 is TGTGCCAGCAGCTCTGCCTTAGCGGGGGCCGTTTCCTACAATGAGCAGTTCTTC. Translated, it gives CASSSALAGAVSYNEQFF.

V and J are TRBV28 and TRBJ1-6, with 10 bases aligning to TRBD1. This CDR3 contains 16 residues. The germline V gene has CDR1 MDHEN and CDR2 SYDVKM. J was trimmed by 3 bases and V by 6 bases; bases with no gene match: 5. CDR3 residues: CASRVGQGLYNSPLHF. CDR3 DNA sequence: TGTGCCAGCAGGGTGGGACAGGGGCTCTATAATTCACCCCTCCACTTT.

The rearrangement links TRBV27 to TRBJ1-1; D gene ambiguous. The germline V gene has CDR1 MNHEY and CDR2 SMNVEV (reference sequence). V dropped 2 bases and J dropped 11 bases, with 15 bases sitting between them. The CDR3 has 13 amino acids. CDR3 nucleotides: TGTGCCAGCAGTTTAAATGGACGGAGGCCGGCTTTCTTT. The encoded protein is CASSLNGRRPAFF.

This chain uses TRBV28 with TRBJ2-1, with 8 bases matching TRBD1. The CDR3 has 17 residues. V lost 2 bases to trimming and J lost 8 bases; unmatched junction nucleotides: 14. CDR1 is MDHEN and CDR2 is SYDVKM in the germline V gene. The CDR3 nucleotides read TGTGCCAGCAGTTTACGAGATCCGGGACAGGTATCCTATGAGCAGTTCTTC. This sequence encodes CASSLRDPGQVSYEQFF.

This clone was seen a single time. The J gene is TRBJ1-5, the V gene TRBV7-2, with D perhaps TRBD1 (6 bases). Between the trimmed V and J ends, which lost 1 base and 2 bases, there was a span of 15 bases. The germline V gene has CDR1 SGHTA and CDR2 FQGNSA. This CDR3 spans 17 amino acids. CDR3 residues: CASSLGGGYLGNQPQHF. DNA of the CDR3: TGTGCCAGCAGCTTAGGTGGGGGCTACTTGGGCAATCAGCCCCAGCATTTT.

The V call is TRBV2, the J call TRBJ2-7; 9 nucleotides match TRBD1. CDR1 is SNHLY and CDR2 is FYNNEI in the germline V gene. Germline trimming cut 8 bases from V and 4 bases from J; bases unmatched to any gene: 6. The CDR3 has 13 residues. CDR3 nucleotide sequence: TGTGCCAGCCTCAAACAGGGGGCTTACGAGCAGTACTTC. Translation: CASLKQGAYEQYF.

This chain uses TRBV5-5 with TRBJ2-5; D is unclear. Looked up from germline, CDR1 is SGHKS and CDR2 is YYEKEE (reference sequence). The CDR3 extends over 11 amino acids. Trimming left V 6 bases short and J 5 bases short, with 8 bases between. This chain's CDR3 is CASTTFETQYF. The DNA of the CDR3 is TGTGCCAGCACTACCTTCGAGACCCAGTACTTC. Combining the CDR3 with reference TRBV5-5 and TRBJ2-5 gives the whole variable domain DAGVTQSPTHLIKTRGQQVTLRCSPISGHKSVSWYQQVLGQGPQFIFQYYEKEERGRGNFPDRFSARQFPNYSSELNVNALLLGDSALYLCASTTFETQYFGPGTRLLVL.

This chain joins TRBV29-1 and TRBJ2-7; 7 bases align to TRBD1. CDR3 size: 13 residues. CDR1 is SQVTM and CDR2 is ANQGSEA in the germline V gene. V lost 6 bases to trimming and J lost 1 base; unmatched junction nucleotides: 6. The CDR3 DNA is TGCAGCGTCGCCCGGGACAGTTCCTACGAGCAGTACTTC. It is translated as CSVARDSSYEQYF.

Written as DNA, the CDR3 is TGTGCCAGCAGCTTATTGAGCCTTCCAGGCTACGAGCAGTACTTC. This codes for CASSLLSLPGYEQYF. The genes are TRBV11-3 and TRBJ2-7; D gene ambiguous. The ends were cut back, 2 bases at V and 3 bases at J, with 14 bases in the middle. Germline assignment: CDR1 SGHNT and CDR2 YENEEA. The CDR3 has 15 amino acids.

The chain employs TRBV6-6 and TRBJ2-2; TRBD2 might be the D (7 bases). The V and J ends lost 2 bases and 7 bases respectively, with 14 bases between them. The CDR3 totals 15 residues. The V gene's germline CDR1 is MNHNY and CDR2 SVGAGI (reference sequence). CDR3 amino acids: CASSYRGAEDGELFF. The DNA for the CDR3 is TGTGCCAGCAGTTACCGGGGGGCTGAGGACGGGGAGCTGTTTTTT.

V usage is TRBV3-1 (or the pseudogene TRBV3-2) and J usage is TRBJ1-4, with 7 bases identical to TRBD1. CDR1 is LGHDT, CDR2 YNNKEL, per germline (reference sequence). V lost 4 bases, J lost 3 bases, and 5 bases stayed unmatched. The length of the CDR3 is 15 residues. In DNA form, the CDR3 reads TGTGCCAGCAGCCCGACAGGGTTGGCTAATGAAAAACTGTTTTTT. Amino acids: CASSPTGLANEKLFF.

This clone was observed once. DNA for the CDR3: TGCGCCAGCAGCCAAGGGACAGGGGAAGGGGAAAAACTGTTTTTT. Translating it yields CASSQGTGEGEKLFF. The J gene is TRBJ1-4, the V gene TRBV4-3; 9 bases align to TRBD1. Germline V gene lookup returns CDR1 LGHNA and CDR2 YSLEER. The ends lost 1 base at V and 8 bases at J; junction bases unmatched: 5. CDR3 length equals 15 residues.

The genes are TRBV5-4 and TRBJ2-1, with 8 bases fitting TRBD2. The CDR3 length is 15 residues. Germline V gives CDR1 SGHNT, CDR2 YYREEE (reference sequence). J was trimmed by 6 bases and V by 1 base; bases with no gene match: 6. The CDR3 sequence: CASSLQRERANEQFF. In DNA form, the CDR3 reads TGTGCCAGCAGCTTGCAGCGGGAGCGGGCCAATGAGCAGTTCTTC.

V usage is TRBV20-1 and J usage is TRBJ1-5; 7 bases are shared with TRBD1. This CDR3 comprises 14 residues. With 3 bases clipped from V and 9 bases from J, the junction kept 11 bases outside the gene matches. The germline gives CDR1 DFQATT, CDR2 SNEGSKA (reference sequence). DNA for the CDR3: TGCAGTGCTAGTCCTTGGGACAGCCTCGGGCCCCAGCATTTT. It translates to CSASPWDSLGPQHF.

The CDR3 coding sequence is TGTGCCACCAGCAGGGACAGGGCCATTGGCATTCAGTACTTC. Protein: CATSRDRAIGIQYF. The V and J genes are TRBV24-1 and TRBJ2-4, with 9 bases that match TRBD1. Trimming cost V 7 bases and J 9 bases; bases outside gene matches: 9. The CDR3 has 14 residues. Germline lookup yields CDR1 KGHDR and CDR2 SFDVKD.

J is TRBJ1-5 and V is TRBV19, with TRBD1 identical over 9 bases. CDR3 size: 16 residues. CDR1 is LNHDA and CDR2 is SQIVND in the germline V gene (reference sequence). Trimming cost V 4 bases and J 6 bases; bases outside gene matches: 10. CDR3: CASSKSTGQGPQPQHF. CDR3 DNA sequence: TGTGCCAGTAGTAAATCGACGGGACAGGGACCTCAGCCCCAGCATTTT.

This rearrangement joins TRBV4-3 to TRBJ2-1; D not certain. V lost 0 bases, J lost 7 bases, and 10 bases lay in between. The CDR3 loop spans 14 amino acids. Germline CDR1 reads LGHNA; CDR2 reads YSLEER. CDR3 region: CASSQEIERNEQFF. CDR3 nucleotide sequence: TGCGCCAGCAGCCAAGAGATAGAGCGTAATGAGCAGTTCTTC.

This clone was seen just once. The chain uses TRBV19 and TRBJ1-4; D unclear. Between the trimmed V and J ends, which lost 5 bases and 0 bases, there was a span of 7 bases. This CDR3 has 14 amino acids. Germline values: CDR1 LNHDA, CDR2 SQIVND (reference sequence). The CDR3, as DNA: TGTGCCAGTAGTTCGTCAGCAACTAATGAAAAACTGTTTTTT. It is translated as CASSSSATNEKLFF.

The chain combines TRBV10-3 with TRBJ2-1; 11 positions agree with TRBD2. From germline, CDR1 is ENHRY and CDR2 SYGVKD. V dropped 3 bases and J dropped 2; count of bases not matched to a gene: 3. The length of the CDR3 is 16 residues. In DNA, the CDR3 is TGTGCCATCAGTGACTTAGCGGGAGGGCCCTACAATGAGCAGTTCTTC. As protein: CAISDLAGGPYNEQFF.

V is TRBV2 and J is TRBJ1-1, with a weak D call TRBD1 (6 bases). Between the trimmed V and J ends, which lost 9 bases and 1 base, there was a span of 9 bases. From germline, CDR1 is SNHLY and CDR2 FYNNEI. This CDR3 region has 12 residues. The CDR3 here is CASRTENTEAFF. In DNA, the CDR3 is TGTGCCAGTAGGACAGAGAACACTGAAGCTTTCTTT.

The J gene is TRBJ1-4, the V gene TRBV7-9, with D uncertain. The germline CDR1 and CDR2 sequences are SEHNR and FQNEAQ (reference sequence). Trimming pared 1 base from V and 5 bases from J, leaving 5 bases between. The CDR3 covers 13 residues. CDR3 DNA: TGTGCCAGCAGCTTAGATTTAAATGAAAAACTGTTTTTT. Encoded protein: CASSLDLNEKLFF.